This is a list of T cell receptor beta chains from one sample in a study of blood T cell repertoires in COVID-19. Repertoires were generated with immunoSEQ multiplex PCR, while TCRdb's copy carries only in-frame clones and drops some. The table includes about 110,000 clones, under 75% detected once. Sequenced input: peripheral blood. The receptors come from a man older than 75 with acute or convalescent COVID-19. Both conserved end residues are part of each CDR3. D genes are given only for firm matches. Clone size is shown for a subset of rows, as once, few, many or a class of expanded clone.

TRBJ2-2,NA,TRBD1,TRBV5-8,CASKYRGTGELFF,TGTGCCAGCAAGTACAGGGGGACCGGGGAGCTGTTTTTT
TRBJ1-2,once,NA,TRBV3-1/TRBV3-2,CASSHSGTSYGYTF,TGTGCCAGCAGCCATTCCGGGACTTCCTATGGCTACACCTTC
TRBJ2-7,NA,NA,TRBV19,CASSITGRSLEQYF,TGTGCCAGTAGTATAACGGGTAGATCCCTCGAGCAGTACTTC
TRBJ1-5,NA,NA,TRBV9,CASVEDRSNQPQHF,TGTGCCAGCGTAGAGGACAGAAGCAATCAGCCCCAGCATTTT
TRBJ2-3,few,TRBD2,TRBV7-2,CASSLVPAGGKDTQYF,TGTGCCAGCAGCTTAGTCCCAGCGGGAGGTAAAGATACGCAGTATTTT
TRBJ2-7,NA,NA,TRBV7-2,CASSSSEGSREQYF,TGTGCCAGCAGCTCATCAGAGGGTAGTAGAGAGCAGTACTTC
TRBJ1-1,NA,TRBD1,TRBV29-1,CSVDRGLTEAFF,TGCAGCGTTGACAGGGGGCTTACTGAAGCTTTCTTT
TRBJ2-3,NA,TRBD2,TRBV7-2,CASSLSRTSGRATDTQYF,TGTGCCAGCAGCTTATCGAGGACTAGCGGGAGGGCCACAGATACGCAGTATTTT
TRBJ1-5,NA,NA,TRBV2,CASRRQENQPQHF,TGTGCCAGCCGAAGACAGGAAAATCAGCCCCAGCATTTT
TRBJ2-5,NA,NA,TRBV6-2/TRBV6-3,CASSYRGHWVGETQYF,TGTGCCAGCAGTTACAGGGGCCATTGGGTGGGAGAGACCCAGTACTTC
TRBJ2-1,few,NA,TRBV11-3,CASSQSQGTNEQFF,TGTGCCAGCAGCCAGTCTCAGGGTACGAATGAGCAGTTCTTC
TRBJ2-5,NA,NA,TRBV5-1,CASSFGGQETQYF,TGCGCCAGCAGCTTCGGCGGCCAAGAGACCCAGTACTTC
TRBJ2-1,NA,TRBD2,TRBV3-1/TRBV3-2,CASTLGRAFSNEQFF,TGTGCCAGCACCCTTGGGAGGGCCTTTAGCAATGAGCAGTTCTTC
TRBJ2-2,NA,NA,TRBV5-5,CASSPADWSNTGELFF,TGTGCCAGCAGCCCAGCAGACTGGTCGAACACCGGGGAGCTGTTTTTT
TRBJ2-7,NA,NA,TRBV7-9,CASSTGQGKAYEQYF,TGTGCCAGCAGTACCGGGCAGGGGAAGGCCTACGAGCAGTACTTC
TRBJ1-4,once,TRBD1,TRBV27,CASSPRTGVREKLFF,TGTGCCAGCAGTCCCCGGACAGGGGTTCGTGAAAAACTGTTTTTT
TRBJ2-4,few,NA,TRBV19,CASSRGGRGNIQYF,TGTGCCAGTAGCCGAGGGGGAAGAGGAAACATTCAGTACTTC
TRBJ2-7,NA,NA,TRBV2,CASYNDRSYEQYF,TGTGCCAGCTACAACGACAGGTCGTACGAGCAGTACTTC
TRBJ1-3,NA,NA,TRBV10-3,CAISDRGSGNTIYF,TGTGCCATCAGTGACAGGGGAAGTGGAAACACCATATATTTT
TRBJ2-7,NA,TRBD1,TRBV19,CASSSGVGTGPPYEQYF,TGTGCCAGTAGTTCCGGGGTAGGGACAGGTCCACCTTACGAGCAGTACTTC
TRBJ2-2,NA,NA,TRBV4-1,CASSLLLADGELFF,TGCGCCAGCAGCCTGCTTTTAGCGGACGGGGAGCTGTTTTTT
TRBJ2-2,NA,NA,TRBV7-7,CASSQRLGGELFF,TGTGCTAGCAGCCAACGACTGGGTGGGGAGCTGTTTTTT
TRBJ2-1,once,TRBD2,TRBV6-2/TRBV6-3,CASSYRRRGEGNEQFF,TGTGCCAGCAGTTATAGAAGGCGGGGGGAAGGGAATGAGCAGTTCTTC
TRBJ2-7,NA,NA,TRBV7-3,CASSAQGAGEGEQYF,TGTGCCAGCAGCGCCCAGGGGGCGGGAGAAGGCGAGCAGTACTTC
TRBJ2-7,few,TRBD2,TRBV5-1,CASSLEASGRAYEQYF,TGCGCCAGCAGCTTGGAGGCTAGCGGGAGAGCCTACGAGCAGTACTTC
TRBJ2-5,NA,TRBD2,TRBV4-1,CASSQVLAGGETQYF,TGCGCCAGCAGCCAAGTCTTAGCGGGCGGGGAGACCCAGTACTTC
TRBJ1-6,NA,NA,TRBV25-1,CASSEYSPGNSPLHF,TGTGCCAGCAGTGAATATTCACCGGGTAATTCACCCCTCCACTTT
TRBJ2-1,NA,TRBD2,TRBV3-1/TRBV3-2,CASSRRLAGDNNEQFF,TGTGCCAGCAGCCGTCGACTAGCGGGAGACAACAATGAGCAGTTCTTC
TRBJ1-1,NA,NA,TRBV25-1,CASSVSLNTEAFF,TGTGCCAGCAGTGTCTCCTTGAACACTGAAGCTTTCTTT
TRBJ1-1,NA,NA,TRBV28,CASSSGQYTEAFF,TGTGCCAGCAGTTCCGGACAGTACACTGAAGCTTTCTTT
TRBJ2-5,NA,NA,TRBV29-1,CSSQRSRILQETQYF,TGCAGCTCTCAGCGGTCCCGGATCCTCCAAGAGACCCAGTACTTC
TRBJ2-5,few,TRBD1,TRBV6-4,CASNRTGRETQYF,TGTGCCAGCAACCGGACAGGGAGGGAGACCCAGTACTTC
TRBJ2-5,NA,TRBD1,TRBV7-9,CASSADRGRETQYF,TGTGCCAGCAGCGCGGACAGGGGAAGAGAGACCCAGTACTTC
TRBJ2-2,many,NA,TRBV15,CATSGRLNTGELFF,TGTGCCACTTCGGGTCGGCTGAACACCGGGGAGCTGTTTTTT
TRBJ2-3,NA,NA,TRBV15,CATSREQATSTDTQYF,TGTGCCACCAGCAGGGAACAGGCAACAAGCACAGATACGCAGTATTTT
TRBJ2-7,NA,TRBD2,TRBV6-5,CASKRGAVSDEQYF,TGTGCCAGCAAGCGGGGGGCGGTCAGTGACGAGCAGTACTTC
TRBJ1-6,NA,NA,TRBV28,CASSSPGSPSSYNSPLHF,TGTGCCAGCAGTTCCCCAGGGTCCCCGAGCTCCTATAATTCACCCCTCCACTTT
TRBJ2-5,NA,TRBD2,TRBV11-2,CASSLTSGRETQYF,TGTGCCAGCAGCTTAACTAGCGGGAGGGAGACCCAGTACTTC
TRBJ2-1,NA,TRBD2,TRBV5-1,CASSFLAGEGHEQFF,TGCGCCAGCAGCTTTCTAGCGGGAGAGGGGCATGAGCAGTTCTTC
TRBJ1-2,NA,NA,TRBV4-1,CASSQVEGGYTF,TGCGCCAGCAGCCAAGTAGAGGGTGGCTACACCTTC
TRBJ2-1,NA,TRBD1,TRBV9,CASSRLQGQGNEQFF,TGTGCCAGCAGCCGGTTGCAGGGACAGGGCAATGAGCAGTTCTTC